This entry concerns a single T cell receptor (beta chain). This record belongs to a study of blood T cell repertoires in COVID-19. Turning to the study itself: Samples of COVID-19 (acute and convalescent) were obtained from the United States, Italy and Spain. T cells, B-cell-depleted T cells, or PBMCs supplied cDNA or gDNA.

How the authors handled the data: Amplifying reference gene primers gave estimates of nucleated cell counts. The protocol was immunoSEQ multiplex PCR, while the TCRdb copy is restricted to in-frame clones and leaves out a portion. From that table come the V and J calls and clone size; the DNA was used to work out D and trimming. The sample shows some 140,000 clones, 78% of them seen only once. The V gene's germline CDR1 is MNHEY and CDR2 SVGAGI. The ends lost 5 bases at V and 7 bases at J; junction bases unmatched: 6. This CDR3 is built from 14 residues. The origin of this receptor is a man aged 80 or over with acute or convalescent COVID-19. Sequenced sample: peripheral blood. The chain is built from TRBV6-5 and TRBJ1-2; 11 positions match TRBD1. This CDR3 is CASSTGGQGVGYTF. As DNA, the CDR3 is TGTGCCAGCAGTACCGGGGGACAGGGGGTTGGCTACACCTTC.